The T cell receptor (beta chain) under discussion was sequenced for a study of T cells after yellow fever vaccination. TCRdb itself ran the 5' RACE reads through MiXCR, one entry per CDR3 protein. The sample shows 550,000 or so distinct CDR3 sequences, around 21% of them seen only once. The V gene's germline CDR1 is ENHRY and CDR2 SYGVKD. The CDR3 consists of 14 residues. V lost 5 bases and J 6 bases, leaving 14 bases between the germline ends. The sample consisted of PBMCs, taken 15 days after the yellow fever booster vaccination. The clonotype was recovered from a man under 40 who received the YFV17D yellow fever vaccine. V usage is TRBV10-3 and J usage is TRBJ2-1; D gene uncertain. The CDR3 protein is CAISQPVYGNEQFF. DNA of the CDR3: TGTGCCATCAGTCAACCCGTATACGGCAATGAGCAGTTCTTC.